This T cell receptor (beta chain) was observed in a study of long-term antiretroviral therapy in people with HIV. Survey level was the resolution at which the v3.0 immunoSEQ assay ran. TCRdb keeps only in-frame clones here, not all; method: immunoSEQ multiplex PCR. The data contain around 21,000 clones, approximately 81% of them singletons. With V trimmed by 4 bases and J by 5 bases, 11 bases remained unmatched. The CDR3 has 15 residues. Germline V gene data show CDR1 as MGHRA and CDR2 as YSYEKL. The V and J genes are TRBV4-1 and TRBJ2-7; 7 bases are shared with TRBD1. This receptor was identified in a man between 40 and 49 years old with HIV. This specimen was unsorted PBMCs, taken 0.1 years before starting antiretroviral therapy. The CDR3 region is CASSPETGSLNEQYF. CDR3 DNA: TGCGCCAGCAGCCCAGAGACAGGGTCTCTTAACGAGCAGTACTTC.